Listed below are T cell receptor beta chains from one sample, sequenced in a study of T cell clones after liver transplantation. Sequencing used immunoSEQ multiplex PCR; TCRdb keeps in-frame clones, though not all of them. The sample records about 120,000 clones, roughly nine tenths being singletons. Sequenced here: CD4+ T cells from blood, sampled 12 months after liver transplant. Every receptor here comes from a human patient who received a liver transplant. These T cells may partly come from the graft donor. Both conserved end residues are part of each CDR3. D genes are given only for firm matches. Not all rows give a size; the values are once, few, many and, for expanded clones, a class.

d_gene	abundance	v_gene	j_gene	CDR3aa	CDR3nt
.	.	TRBV19	TRBJ2-1	CASTYRPGIFHNEQFF	TGTGCCAGTACCTATAGACCAGGGATTTTCCACAATGAGCAGTTCTTC
.	few	TRBV11-3	TRBJ1-1	CASSQTVFTEAFF	TGTGCCAGCAGCCAGACAGTATTCACTGAAGCTTTCTTT
.	.	TRBV7-2	TRBJ2-2	CASSLVLGGFANTGELFF	TGTGCCAGCAGCTTAGTTTTAGGGGGTTTCGCGAACACCGGGGAGCTGTTTTTT
.	.	TRBV2	TRBJ1-1	CASSETGFTEAFF	TGTGCCAGCAGTGAAACAGGGTTCACTGAAGCTTTCTTT
.	once	TRBV7-8	TRBJ2-6	CASSFRQADFSGANVLTF	TGTGCCAGCAGCTTTCGACAGGCTGATTTCTCTGGGGCCAACGTCCTGACTTTC
.	.	TRBV11-3	TRBJ2-5	CASSSQPQETQYF	TGTGCCAGCAGCTCCCAACCGCAAGAGACCCAGTACTTC
TRBD2	.	TRBV19	TRBJ2-7	CASSKLAGGSGYEQYF	TGTGCCAGTAGTAAACTAGCGGGAGGTTCCGGGTACGAGCAGTACTTC
TRBD1	few	TRBV9	TRBJ2-1	CASSRPGTGMVDEQFF	TGTGCCAGCAGCCGCCCCGGGACAGGAATGGTGGATGAGCAGTTCTTC
.	once	TRBV21-1	TRBJ1-3	CASSKGHRGTIYF	TGTGCCAGCAGCAAAGGGCACAGGGGCACCATATATTTT
.	.	TRBV5-4	TRBJ2-7	CASSHGPQSLTGYEQYF	TGTGCCAGCAGCCACGGGCCCCAAAGCCTTACTGGCTACGAGCAGTACTTC
.	.	TRBV7-6	TRBJ2-3	CASSLRPSNQGVDTQYF	TGTGCCAGCAGCTTGCGTCCTAGCAATCAAGGAGTAGATACGCAGTATTTT
TRBD2	.	TRBV7-2	TRBJ2-1	CASSLERESEQFF	TGTGCCAGCAGCTTAGAGCGGGAGAGTGAGCAGTTCTTC
.	.	TRBV19	TRBJ2-5	CASSISGWEETQYF	TGTGCCAGTAGTATATCCGGATGGGAGGAGACCCAGTACTTC